Listed here are 32 T cell receptor beta chains from one sample, sequenced in a study of vaccination effects on CD4 cells after COVID-19. Clones were sequenced by immunoSEQ multiplex PCR, and TCRdb holds only the in-frame ones, with some missing. This sample has 30,000 to 40,000 clones, with approximately 80% found just once. The antigens for these receptors are not known. The ViraFEST assay expanded antigen-specific CD4+ T cells with viral peptide pools before sequencing. Cells that had been cultured for 9 to 10 days were the source of isolated CD4+ T cells. As their vaccination, participants received two doses of either BNT162b2 or mRNA-1273. Source: CD4+ T cells from PBMCs cultured with HCoV-NL63 spike peptides, taken after COVID-19 vaccination. The origin of the receptors is a human donor who received a COVID-19 vaccine. Some clones in this sample may be carry-over from other donors' samples.

The V gene is TRBV6-5, the J gene TRBJ1-4, with 8 positions matching TRBD1. Germline CDR1 MNHEY, CDR2 SVGAGI. V was clipped by 6 bases and J by 8 bases; unmatched bases: 11. This CDR3 spans 15 amino acids. CDR3 region: CASRRLQGEGEKLFF. CDR3 DNA: TGTGCCAGCAGACGCTTACAGGGGGAAGGCGAAAAACTGTTTTTT.

The chain is built from TRBV6-5 and TRBJ1-5; TRBD1 might be the D (6 bases). The CDR3 has 12 amino acids. Deletions cut 10 bases from V and 6 bases from J, with 13 bases between. Germline loops: CDR1 MNHEY, CDR2 SVGAGI. The CDR3 bases are TGTGCCACACAACAGGGCCCTCAGCCCCAGCATTTT. Translating it yields CATQQGPQPQHF.

J is TRBJ2-5 and V is TRBV5-1; D not resolved. This CDR3 is 15 amino acids long. Germline V gene lookup returns CDR1 SGHRS and CDR2 YFSETQ. Trimming took off 2 bases at V and 2 bases at J, with 13 bases between the two ends. The CDR3 protein is CASSFGNDKQETQYF. CDR3 coding DNA: TGCGCCAGCAGCTTCGGCAACGATAAGCAAGAGACCCAGTACTTC.

This chain joins TRBV10-1 and TRBJ2-2; D is possibly TRBD1 (6 bases). V lost 6 bases and J 0 bases, leaving 8 bases between the germline ends. This CDR3 has 14 residues. Germline lookup yields CDR1 WNHNN and CDR2 SYGVQD (reference sequence). This CDR3 is CASRQGANTGELFF. Written as DNA, the CDR3 is TGCGCCAGCAGACAGGGTGCGAACACCGGGGAGCTGTTTTTT.

V and J are TRBV19 and TRBJ2-1, with D possibly matching TRBD2 (5 bases). Per the germline V gene, CDR1 is LNHDA and CDR2 is SQIVND (reference sequence). There are 15 residues in the CDR3. Trimming pared 4 bases from V and 5 bases from J, leaving 15 bases between. DNA for the CDR3: TGTGCCAGTAGTAATCTGGGCGCTAGCAACAATGAGCAGTTCTTC. Translating gives CASSNLGASNNEQFF.

The chain uses TRBV7-3 and TRBJ2-3; 10 positions match TRBD1. Trimming took 5 bases from V and 1 from J; bases not matched to a gene: 3. The CDR3 sequence is 15 residues long. CDR1 and CDR2 from the germline V gene are SGHTA and FQGTGA. This CDR3 reads CASSPGTGGTDTQYF. CDR3 nucleotides: TGTGCCAGCAGCCCCGGGACAGGGGGCACAGATACGCAGTATTTT.

This sequence joins TRBV18 and TRBJ2-2; no reliable D call. Germline CDR1 reads KGHSH; CDR2 reads LQKENI. Trimming cost V 10 bases and J 1 base, with 10 bases left between them. The CDR3 is 13 amino acids. The CDR3 DNA sequence: TGTGCCACCGACACCCTGAACACCGGGGAGCTGTTTTTT. Its translation is CATDTLNTGELFF.

This clone appeared once. The V gene is TRBV6-5, the J gene TRBJ2-3; D is possibly TRBD1 (6 bases). The CDR3 runs to 15 residues. The V end was cut by 10 bases, the J end by 4 bases, with 21 bases between. CDR1 is MNHEY and CDR2 is SVGAGI in the germline V gene. CDR3 sequence (DNA): TGTGCCACCACTGGGCCAGGGGCCCTCTCAGATACGCAGTATTTT. The encoded protein is CATTGPGALSDTQYF.

J is TRBJ1-4 and V is TRBV7-3; no clear D. Germline V gives CDR1 SGHTA, CDR2 FQGTGA. The CDR3 contains 13 residues. Between the trimmed V and J ends, which lost 2 bases and 8 bases, there was a span of 9 bases. In DNA, the CDR3 is TGTGCCAGCAGCTTATGGGTGGGAGAAAAACTGTTTTTT. Its protein is CASSLWVGEKLFF.

The CDR3 nucleotides read TGTGCCAGCAGCTTTAGCCTAGACTCCTACAATGAGCAGTTCTTC. This gives the protein CASSFSLDSYNEQFF. The rearrangement joins TRBV5-4 to TRBJ2-1, with D uncertain. Deletions cut 2 bases from V and 0 bases from J, with 9 bases between. Germline assignment: CDR1 SGHNT and CDR2 YYREEE (reference sequence). This CDR3 spans 15 amino acids.

The V gene is TRBV2, the J gene TRBJ1-1; 10 positions match TRBD1. V shed 5 bases and J 3 bases; nucleotides not matched to a gene: 12. In germline, CDR1 is SNHLY, CDR2 FYNNEI. The CDR3 has 17 amino acids. In DNA, the CDR3 is TGTGCCAGCAGTACGTTTGGGACAGGGGATGAAGACACTGAAGCTTTCTTT. Amino acids: CASSTFGTGDEDTEAFF.

The J gene is TRBJ1-5, the V gene TRBV5-6, with no clear D. The CDR3 sequence is 14 residues long. Per the germline V gene, CDR1 is SGHDT and CDR2 is YYEEEE. The V end was cut by 4 bases, the J end by 5 bases, with 13 bases between. The chain's CDR3 is CASSPAGTHQPQHF. CDR3 nucleotide sequence: TGTGCCAGCAGCCCGGCGGGTACGCATCAGCCCCAGCATTTT.

This clone has only one observation. The chain carries TRBV19 and TRBJ2-4; D perhaps matches TRBD1 (6 bases). The V end lost 5 bases, the J end lost 0 bases, and 11 bases lay between the germline ends. CDR1 LNHDA and CDR2 SQIVND come from the germline V gene (reference sequence). The CDR3 covers 15 residues. This CDR3 reads CASSFGQLAKNIQYF. In DNA form, the CDR3 reads TGTGCCAGTAGTTTCGGACAGCTAGCCAAAAACATTCAGTACTTC.

V is TRBV4-1 and J is TRBJ2-4, with D possibly being TRBD1 (6 bases). The CDR3 is 12 amino acids. Trimming shortened V by 5 bases and J by 12 bases, and 14 bases separated the two germline ends. Germline V CDR1 and CDR2: MGHRA, YSYEKL. CDR3 in amino acids: CASSKPRGAQYF. Here the CDR3 DNA reads TGCGCCAGCAGCAAACCCAGGGGTGCTCAGTACTTC.

The chain has TRBV18 and TRBJ1-6; unclear D gene. CDR3 length equals 14 residues. Trimming removed 5 bases from V and 8 bases from J, with 13 bases in between. From germline, CDR1 is KGHSH and CDR2 LQKENI. The CDR3 is CASSTTAADSPLHF. The CDR3 DNA follows: TGTGCCAGCTCAACGACGGCAGCGGATTCACCCCTCCACTTT.

The V and J genes are TRBV4-3 and TRBJ1-2; D is unresolved. Trimming removed 0 bases at V and 4 bases at J, with 9 bases between. The CDR3 has 14 amino acids. Per the germline V gene, CDR1 is LGHNA and CDR2 is YSLEER. The CDR3 loop reads CASSQDRSSYGYTF. The CDR3 DNA reads as TGCGCCAGCAGCCAAGATAGGTCTAGCTATGGCTACACCTTC.

The V gene is TRBV24-1, the J gene TRBJ2-3; 8 bases are shared with TRBD2. Germline V gene sequence: CDR1 KGHDR, CDR2 SFDVKD. After removal of 0 bases from V and 4 bases from J, the junction contained 8 bases not matched to a gene. The CDR3 sequence is 17 residues long. Here the CDR3 reads CATSDLASGGGADTQYF. For the CDR3, the DNA is TGTGCCACCAGTGATTTGGCCAGCGGGGGAGGCGCAGATACGCAGTATTTT.

This chain uses TRBV5-5 with TRBJ1-2, with D tentatively TRBD1 (6 bases). The V gene's germline CDR1 is SGHKS and CDR2 YYEKEE (reference sequence). Deletions cut 5 bases from V and 4 bases from J, with 15 bases between. The CDR3 runs 14 residues. CDR3 sequence reads: CASSSGVPLYGYTF. CDR3 sequence (DNA): TGTGCCAGCAGTTCAGGGGTGCCCCTCTATGGCTACACCTTC.

This clone was counted once. The CDR3 protein is CATTSLPPGELFF. The CDR3 DNA follows: TGTGCCACCACCTCCCTTCCCCCCGGGGAGCTGTTTTTT. The rearrangement links TRBV19 to TRBJ2-2; D remains ambiguous. The germline gives CDR1 LNHDA, CDR2 SQIVND (reference sequence). The V end was cut by 10 bases, the J end by 6 bases, with 15 bases between. The CDR3 spans 13 residues.

This rearrangement joins TRBV6-2 or TRBV6-3 to TRBJ1-4; maybe TRBD1 (5 bases). The CDR3 has 16 residues. CDR1 and CDR2 (germline): MNHEY, SVGEGT. Trimming took 0 bases from V and 0 from J, leaving 8 bases between them. The CDR3 sequence: CASSYSLTATNEKLFF. As DNA, the CDR3 is TGTGCCAGCAGTTACTCGTTGACAGCAACTAATGAAAAACTGTTTTTT.

The CDR3 here is CASSRRQGRSQGETQYF. The CDR3 DNA follows: TGCGCCAGCAGCCGACGACAGGGCCGTTCCCAGGGAGAGACCCAGTACTTC. This chain uses TRBV4-1 with TRBJ2-5, with TRBD1 matching 7 bases. With 4 bases clipped from V and 4 bases from J, the junction kept 15 bases outside the gene matches. Per the germline V gene, CDR1 is MGHRA and CDR2 is YSYEKL. The CDR3 is made up of 17 amino acids.

The chain uses TRBV5-6 and TRBJ2-7; D possibly uses TRBD1 or TRBD2 (6 bases each). Germline loops: CDR1 SGHDT, CDR2 YYEEEE. V lost 2 bases to trimming and J lost 7 bases, with 16 bases between them. The CDR3 runs 14 residues. CDR3 nucleotide sequence: TGTGCCAGCAGCTTTTCCCCGGGGGCGAGGGAGCAGTACGTC. Protein product: CASSFSPGAREQYV.

V and J are TRBV28 and TRBJ1-2; D ambiguous. Germline assignment: CDR1 MDHEN and CDR2 SYDVKM. The CDR3 consists of 15 residues. Trimming left V 4 bases short and J 4 bases short, with 16 bases between. The CDR3 DNA sequence: TGTGCCAGCAGTTCCCGGCCCTTAGCGGCCTATGGCTACACCTTC. Translation: CASSSRPLAAYGYTF.

The chain joins TRBV18 to TRBJ2-7, with 9 bases that match TRBD1. There are 14 residues in the CDR3. The V segment lost 2 bases and the J segment 6 bases; nucleotides outside the gene matches: 5. CDR1 and CDR2 (germline): KGHSH, LQKENI. The CDR3 DNA reads as TGTGCCAGCTCACCAGGTGGGACAGGGCGCGAGCAGTACGTC. Encoded protein: CASSPGGTGREQYV.

This clone was detected a few times. CDR3 in DNA: TGTGCCAGCAGTTACTCGGGGACAGGGGGAATATCTAACTATGGCTACACCTTC. It encodes CASSYSGTGGISNYGYTF. The V call is TRBV6-2 or TRBV6-3, the J call TRBJ1-2; 11 nucleotides line up with TRBD1. The CDR3 is 18 residues long. Germline CDR1 and CDR2: MNHEY and SVGEGT. With V trimmed by 0 bases and J by 0 bases, 6 bases remained unmatched.

The J gene is TRBJ1-2, the V gene TRBV12-3 or TRBV12-4, with no clear D. Trimming removed 8 bases from V and 0 bases from J, with 10 bases in between. The CDR3 spans 13 residues. The CDR3 bases are TGTGCCAGCTCGTCGAACGCTAACTATGGCTACACCTTC. It translates to CASSSNANYGYTF.

The J gene is TRBJ2-5, the V gene TRBV24-1; a possible D gene is TRBD2 (7 bases). Germline CDR1 KGHDR, CDR2 SFDVKD. The length of the CDR3 is 14 residues. V was pared by 2 bases and J by 5 bases, with 11 bases between. CDR3 in DNA: TGTGCCACCAGTGATTACAGGGAGGGGGAGACCCAGTACTTC. It encodes CATSDYREGETQYF.

The chain recombines TRBV19 with TRBJ2-5; D tentatively reads TRBD1 or TRBD2 (5 bases each). CDR1 and CDR2 from the germline V gene are LNHDA and SQIVND (reference sequence). V lost 5 bases and J 2 bases, leaving 18 bases between the germline ends. This CDR3 is built from 16 residues. CDR3 sequence (DNA): TGTGCCAGTAGTTACACAACCGGGACGTTACAAGAGACCCAGTACTTC. It is translated as CASSYTTGTLQETQYF.

The chain carries TRBV5-6 and TRBJ2-5; no clear D. Germline loops: CDR1 SGHDT, CDR2 YYEEEE. Trimming stripped 3 bases from V and 5 bases from J, with 17 bases between. The CDR3 extends over 15 amino acids. DNA of the CDR3: TGTGCCAGCAGCTCCCCCTTGGAATATCGTGAGACCCAGTACTTC. This encodes CASSSPLEYRETQYF.

The CDR3, as DNA: TGTGCCAGTAGTACCAACAGGGACAAGTACGCCTCCTATGGCTACACCTTC. This sequence encodes CASSTNRDKYASYGYTF. The V call is TRBV19, the J call TRBJ1-2; D possibly corresponds to TRBD1 (6 bases). The CDR3 is 17 amino acids. V lost 4 bases and J lost 4, with 22 bases in between. CDR1 is LNHDA and CDR2 is SQIVND in the germline V gene (reference sequence).

The V gene is TRBV10-2, the J gene TRBJ1-5; D uncertain. The germline V and J ends were trimmed by 11 bases and 1 base, with 9 bases remaining between them. The CDR3 loop spans 12 amino acids. The germline V gene has CDR1 WSHSY and CDR2 SAAADI. The CDR3 sequence is CASRDSNQPQHF. The CDR3 bases are TGCGCCTCTCGTGACAGCAATCAGCCCCAGCATTTT.

This chain joins TRBV6-6 and TRBJ2-2; no definite D call. The CDR3 has 15 residues. V lost 2 bases and J lost 0, with 7 bases in between. Germline CDR1 reads MNHNY; CDR2 reads SVGAGI (reference sequence). The CDR3 DNA is TGTGCCAGCAGTTACCTGGGCTCGAACACCGGGGAGCTGTTTTTT. Its translation is CASSYLGSNTGELFF.